Listed below are T cell receptor beta chains from one sample, sequenced in a study of blood T cell repertoires in COVID-19. Method: immunoSEQ multiplex PCR; TCRdb's copy keeps in-frame clones and lacks some. The sample has some 170,000 clones; about 78% are singletons. Sequenced material: PBMCs or T cells enriched from blood (not recorded which). The receptors shown here come from a woman between 45 and 60 years old who had recovered from COVID-19. The CDR3 runs from the conserved cysteine through the conserved F or W. The order of the fields is D gene, clone size, V gene, J gene, CDR3 protein, CDR3 DNA. A D gene is named only where the DNA matches it firmly. Expanded clones get a size class; other rows say once, few or many, or leave the size out.

D gene: .
clone size: once
V gene: TRBV28
J gene: TRBJ2-6
CDR3 protein: CAARGSGANVLTF
CDR3 DNA: TGTGCCGCAAGGGGCTCTGGGGCCAACGTCCTGACTTTC

D gene: .
clone size: few
V gene: TRBV5-4
J gene: TRBJ2-7
CDR3 protein: CASSRDTTYEQYF
CDR3 DNA: TGTGCCAGCAGCAGGGACACAACCTACGAGCAGTACTTC

D gene: .
clone size: .
V gene: TRBV6-5
J gene: TRBJ1-1
CDR3 protein: CASITGRGTEAFF
CDR3 DNA: TGTGCCAGCATTACGGGGAGGGGCACTGAAGCTTTCTTT

D gene: TRBD1
clone size: .
V gene: TRBV18
J gene: TRBJ1-2
CDR3 protein: CASSPDRSYGYTF
CDR3 DNA: TGTGCCAGCTCACCGGACAGGAGCTATGGCTACACCTTC

D gene: TRBD2
clone size: .
V gene: TRBV18
J gene: TRBJ2-3
CDR3 protein: CASSAGVADTQYF
CDR3 DNA: TGTGCCAGCTCAGCGGGAGTGGCAGATACGCAGTATTTT

D gene: .
clone size: .
V gene: TRBV5-1
J gene: TRBJ2-3
CDR3 protein: CASSLFLGSTDTQYF
CDR3 DNA: TGCGCCAGCAGCTTGTTCCTCGGGAGCACAGATACGCAGTATTTT

D gene: .
clone size: few
V gene: TRBV5-5
J gene: TRBJ2-1
CDR3 protein: CASSSQNGANYNEQFF
CDR3 DNA: TGTGCCAGCAGCTCACAAAACGGAGCGAACTACAATGAGCAGTTCTTC

D gene: .
clone size: .
V gene: TRBV5-1
J gene: TRBJ2-3
CDR3 protein: CASSVQGPGDTQYF
CDR3 DNA: TGCGCCAGCAGCGTACAGGGCCCCGGAGATACGCAGTATTTT

D gene: TRBD1
clone size: .
V gene: TRBV3-1/TRBV3-2
J gene: TRBJ1-4
CDR3 protein: CASSQARKTGNEKLFF
CDR3 DNA: TGTGCCAGCAGCCAAGCCCGTAAGACAGGGAATGAAAAACTGTTTTTT

D gene: .
clone size: .
V gene: TRBV11-3
J gene: TRBJ2-2
CDR3 protein: CASSLVGAQEELFF
CDR3 DNA: TGTGCCAGCAGCTTGGTAGGGGCCCAAGAAGAGCTGTTTTTT

D gene: TRBD1
clone size: .
V gene: TRBV15
J gene: TRBJ2-1
CDR3 protein: CATSRDRDRGGHEQFF
CDR3 DNA: TGTGCCACCAGCAGAGACCGGGACAGGGGTGGGCATGAGCAGTTCTTC

D gene: .
clone size: .
V gene: TRBV6-5
J gene: TRBJ1-2
CDR3 protein: CASSPSDYGYTF
CDR3 DNA: TGTGCCAGCAGTCCGTCTGACTATGGCTACACCTTC

D gene: TRBD1
clone size: .
V gene: TRBV14
J gene: TRBJ2-7
CDR3 protein: CASSHDDRVQYF
CDR3 DNA: TGTGCCAGCAGCCACGACGACAGGGTTCAGTACTTC

D gene: TRBD1
clone size: .
V gene: TRBV3-1/TRBV3-2
J gene: TRBJ2-7
CDR3 protein: CASSQAGTGRFYEQYF
CDR3 DNA: TGTGCCAGCAGCCAAGCAGGGACAGGCCGTTTCTACGAGCAGTACTTC

D gene: TRBD1
clone size: many
V gene: TRBV6-6
J gene: TRBJ1-2
CDR3 protein: CASSYSGQGYYGYTF
CDR3 DNA: TGTGCCAGCAGTTACTCGGGACAGGGGTACTATGGCTACACCTTC

D gene: TRBD1
clone size: once
V gene: TRBV7-2
J gene: TRBJ2-7
CDR3 protein: CASSTGQGPSYEQYF
CDR3 DNA: TGTGCCAGCAGCACGGGACAGGGTCCCTCCTACGAGCAGTACTTC

D gene: .
clone size: .
V gene: TRBV6-5
J gene: TRBJ1-2
CDR3 protein: CASRAGRGKGYTF
CDR3 DNA: TGTGCCAGCAGGGCGGGCAGGGGCAAGGGCTACACCTTC

D gene: .
clone size: once
V gene: TRBV11-2
J gene: TRBJ2-3
CDR3 protein: CASSFGTHYTDTQYF
CDR3 DNA: TGTGCCAGCAGCTTCGGGACACACTACACAGATACGCAGTATTTT

D gene: TRBD1
clone size: .
V gene: TRBV6-5
J gene: TRBJ2-7
CDR3 protein: CASSYSGTGYEQYF
CDR3 DNA: TGTGCCAGCAGTTACTCCGGGACAGGGTACGAGCAGTACTTC

D gene: .
clone size: .
V gene: TRBV3-1/TRBV3-2
J gene: TRBJ1-2
CDR3 protein: CASSSGGVFRLNYGYTF
CDR3 DNA: TGTGCCAGCAGCTCCGGGGGGGTCTTCCGATTAAACTATGGCTACACCTTC

D gene: .
clone size: .
V gene: TRBV28
J gene: TRBJ2-1
CDR3 protein: CASNRYNEQFF
CDR3 DNA: TGTGCCAGCAATCGGTACAATGAGCAGTTCTTC

D gene: .
clone size: .
V gene: TRBV6-5
J gene: TRBJ1-6
CDR3 protein: CASSYSITKRALHF
CDR3 DNA: TGTGCCAGCAGTTACTCGATTACGAAGAGGGCCCTCCACTTT

D gene: TRBD2
clone size: few
V gene: TRBV7-6
J gene: TRBJ2-7
CDR3 protein: CASSLRLAGGRPQYF
CDR3 DNA: TGTGCCAGCAGCTTACGACTAGCGGGAGGCCGCCCGCAGTACTTC

D gene: TRBD1
clone size: once
V gene: TRBV11-2
J gene: TRBJ2-7
CDR3 protein: CASSFAGQATYEQYF
CDR3 DNA: TGTGCCAGCAGCTTTGCGGGACAGGCCACCTACGAGCAGTACTTC

D gene: TRBD1
clone size: .
V gene: TRBV11-3
J gene: TRBJ1-1
CDR3 protein: CASSSPGQGAIPNTEAFF
CDR3 DNA: TGTGCCAGCAGCTCACCGGGACAGGGGGCCATCCCGAACACTGAAGCTTTCTTT

D gene: .
clone size: few
V gene: TRBV18
J gene: TRBJ1-1
CDR3 protein: CASSPRTGHPNTEAFF
CDR3 DNA: TGTGCCAGCTCACCTCGCACGGGACACCCGAACACTGAAGCTTTCTTT

D gene: .
clone size: .
V gene: TRBV7-9
J gene: TRBJ1-4
CDR3 protein: CASSLMASSGEKLFF
CDR3 DNA: TGTGCCAGCAGCTTAATGGCGTCTTCGGGTGAAAAACTGTTTTTT

D gene: TRBD2
clone size: once
V gene: TRBV24-1
J gene: TRBJ2-7
CDR3 protein: CATPRWRGGVYEQYF
CDR3 DNA: TGTGCCACCCCCAGGTGGAGGGGAGGGGTATACGAGCAGTACTTC

D gene: .
clone size: .
V gene: TRBV6-1
J gene: TRBJ2-5
CDR3 protein: CASSDSGGGETQYF
CDR3 DNA: TGTGCCAGCAGTGATTCGGGGGGCGGCGAGACCCAGTACTTC

D gene: TRBD1
clone size: .
V gene: TRBV7-9
J gene: TRBJ1-2
CDR3 protein: CASSLEPTGLYGYTF
CDR3 DNA: TGTGCCAGCAGCTTAGAGCCGACAGGGCTCTATGGCTACACCTTC

D gene: TRBD2
clone size: .
V gene: TRBV6-5
J gene: TRBJ2-1
CDR3 protein: CASTPGGGGNEQFF
CDR3 DNA: TGTGCCAGCACCCCGGGTGGGGGGGGCAATGAGCAGTTCTTC